One and the same sample provided the 6 T cell receptor beta chains below, sequenced in a study of blood T cell repertoires in COVID-19. Method: immunoSEQ multiplex PCR; TCRdb's copy keeps in-frame clones and lacks some. Seen here are fewer than 350,000 clones, around 85% observed once, and the top ten hold approximately 2%. Sequencing was done on a sample of peripheral blood. The receptors shown here come from a woman aged 25-40 years who had recovered from COVID-19.

The chain recombines TRBV19 with TRBJ1-1; unclear D gene. Trimming pared 6 bases from V and 1 base from J, leaving 3 bases between. Germline CDR1 is LNHDA and CDR2 is SQIVND (reference sequence). The CDR3 is made up of 11 amino acids. CDR3 amino acids: CASSKNTEAFF. The CDR3 bases are TGTGCCAGTAGCAAGAACACTGAAGCTTTCTTT.

Notes on this clone: A read error may account for a junction end that differs from germline. CDR3 DNA sequence: TGTGCCAGCAGGGAAGGACAGGGAGGTCAGCCCCAGCATTTT. Amino acid sequence: CASREGQGGQPQHF. The chain recombines TRBV6-1 with TRBJ1-5, with 8 bases that match TRBD1. The CDR3 consists of 14 residues. Germline CDR1 and CDR2: MNHNS and SASEGT.

The chain uses TRBV18 and TRBJ2-1; 11 bases map to TRBD2. Trimming at V came to 2 bases and at J to 8 bases, leaving 8 bases not matched to a gene. Germline V gives CDR1 KGHSH, CDR2 LQKENI. The CDR3 has 16 amino acids. CDR3 in amino acids: CASSPDSGGGMDEQFF. The CDR3 nucleotides read TGTGCCAGCTCACCAGATAGCGGGGGGGGTATGGATGAGCAGTTCTTC.

The rearrangement uses TRBV7-2 and TRBJ2-7, with 9 bases that match TRBD2. Losses at the gene ends were 5 bases for V and 7 bases for J; bases not matched to a gene: 12. The germline V gene has CDR1 SGHTA and CDR2 FQGNSA. The CDR3 contains 15 residues. This chain's CDR3 is CASSPGGRGSREQYF. CDR3 nucleotide sequence: TGTGCCAGCAGCCCCGGCGGGAGGGGGTCTAGAGAGCAGTACTTC.

J is TRBJ2-1 and V is TRBV4-3; TRBD2 matches 11 bases. The germline V gene encodes CDR1 LGHNA and CDR2 YSLEER. The CDR3 covers 16 residues. The ends lost 4 bases at V and 9 bases at J; junction bases unmatched: 11. In DNA form, the CDR3 reads TGCGCCAGCAGCCGTAGCGGGAGGGGACTCGTACGTGAGCAGTTCTTC. Translated: CASSRSGRGLVREQFF.

The rearrangement uses TRBV5-4 and TRBJ2-1, with a tentative D call TRBD2 (6 bases). The germline V gene has CDR1 SGHNT and CDR2 YYREEE (reference sequence). The ends were cut back, 4 bases at V and 0 bases at J, with 11 bases in the middle. CDR3 length: 15 residues. This CDR3 is CASSRTILSYNEQFF. DNA for the CDR3: TGTGCCAGCAGCAGGACTATCCTCTCCTACAATGAGCAGTTCTTC.